Listed here is a single TCR beta chain. Clones were read by immunoSEQ multiplex PCR, and TCRdb kept only the in-frame ones, dropping some. Found here are around 57,000 clones, almost 95% of them singletons; the top ten hold 0.25%. The data stem from a study of T cell changes during pregnancy in multiple sclerosis. Germline V gene lookup returns CDR1 SGHNT and CDR2 YYREEE (reference sequence). The V segment lost 6 bases and the J segment 2 bases; nucleotides outside the gene matches: 9. The CDR3 runs 15 residues. This receptor was obtained from a female donor with multiple sclerosis, enrolled in a pregnancy study. The sequences come from CD4+ T cells from peripheral blood mononuclear cells, collected in the third trimester of pregnancy. The rearrangement links TRBV5-4 to TRBJ2-3; TRBD2 agrees at 7 bases. The DNA for the CDR3 is TGTGCCAGCACCCAGGGACTACTAAACACAGATACGCAGTATTTT. Its protein is CASTQGLLNTDTQYF. Full variable domain (rest looked up from reference TRBV5-4 and TRBJ2-3): ETGVTQSPTHLIKTRGQQVTLRCSSQSGHNTVSWYQQALGQGPQFIFQYYREEENGRGNFPPRFSGLQFPNYSSELNVNALELDDSALYLCASTQGLLNTDTQYFGPGTRLTVL.